This T cell receptor (beta chain) came from a study of cytomegalovirus exposure and HLA in healthy donors. General study results and limits: Some 17,000 TCR beta sequences were associated with HLA alleles at 0.05 false discovery rate in a later analysis. A later analysis showed that HLA-associated TCR beta chains had undergone more clonal expansion than equally common others. An observed cluster of highly shared sequence variants was recorded as a likely sequencing artifact.

Concerning this clone: The antigen is undetermined.

Vbeta (60) and Jbeta (13) primers were used in the PCR. Study processing details: As a later analysis found, there were 78 million or so unique TCR beta chains, of which roughly 11 million were shared. Here immunoSEQ multiplex PCR was the method, and the copy in TCRdb shows in-frame clones only, minus some. The D gene and trimming were derived from the DNA, and the V and J assignments and clone size from that table. The sample includes more than 130,000 clones, under 80% of them seen just once. This clonotype originated in a male donor in good health and CMV-seronegative. What was sequenced was PBMCs.

CDR3 in DNA: TGTGCCAGCAGTGACCGTAGCATGGTCCCCGGGGAGCTGTTTTTT. This codes for CASSDRSMVPGELFF. The V call is TRBV9, the J call TRBJ2-2, with unresolved D. The CDR3 extends over 15 amino acids. Trimming left V 5 bases short and J 6 bases short, with 17 bases between. In germline, CDR1 is SGDLS, CDR2 YYNGEE.